This TCR beta chain was identified in a study of early T cells in non-severe SARS-CoV-2 infection. Germline CDR1 reads MNHEY; CDR2 reads SVGAGI. There are 16 residues in the CDR3. J was trimmed by 8 bases and V by 2 bases; bases with no gene match: 11. The TCR library protocol was used to attach unique molecular identifiers. These identifiers were attached to individual cDNA molecules. TCRdb re-analysed the 5' RACE reads in MiXCR, keeping a single row per CDR3 protein. The sample lists 50,000 to 55,000 distinct CDR3 sequences, about 9.3% occurring once. In this sample, this clonotype turned up many times.

The chain joins TRBV6-5 to TRBJ1-4; TRBD1 agrees at 7 bases. The sequenced sample consisted of whole blood. The sequence was collected from an adult who was a healthcare worker with PCR-confirmed SARS-CoV-2 infection or an uninfected control (not recorded which). The CDR3 reads CASSYAYRQGTEKLFF. The CDR3, as DNA: TGTGCCAGCAGTTACGCATATCGACAGGGAACGGAAAAACTGTTTTTT.